The present T cell receptor beta chain was sequenced within a study of cytomegalovirus exposure and HLA in healthy donors. With regard to this clone: Its antigen is undetermined.

Study observations and caveats: TRBV6-2, TRBV6-3 and other indistinguishable V segments were excluded. Data from an earlier analysis indicated that most TCR beta V segments were productive either about 87% or about 30% of the time. Diagnosis of cytomegalovirus status made by the classifier reportedly showed high specificity and sensitivity.

The CDR3 loop spans 13 amino acids. It was with 60 Vbeta and 13 Jbeta primers that the PCR ran. The assay was immunoSEQ multiplex PCR, and TCRdb's table has in-frame clones only and misses some. The top ten hold about 1.5% of the sample, which has about 130,000 clones, 70% to 90% seen once. This chain joins TRBV21-1 and TRBJ1-2; the table gives TRBD1 as D, unverified against the DNA. TRBV21-1 is given as a pseudogene. The TCR comes from a boy between 10 and 17 years old in good health and CMV-seronegative. Sequenced material: PBMCs. The CDR3 loop reads CACEKDRVYGYTF. As DNA, the CDR3 is TGTGCCTGCGAGAAGGACAGGGTCTATGGCTACACCTTC.